Sequencing of this T cell receptor beta chain was carried out in a study of blood T cell repertoires in COVID-19 (dated by TCRdb to the early 2020s). For context, the study as a whole: Samples from collaborators originated in the United States, Italy and Spain and spanned both the acute and convalescent phases of COVID-19. HLA class I and class II types, where available, came from metadata supplied by the sample provider rather than from assay-based typing. The material from the prospective study consisted of cDNA or gDNA derived from T cells, B-cell-depleted T cells, or PBMCs. Nearly every sample came with metadata listing a de-identified subject ID, COVID-19 status, age in years and sex. A freely available public database, intended as a resource for researchers studying the immune response to SARS-CoV-2, is where the repertoires were released. Deeply sampled blood TCRbeta repertoires from subjects exposed to, actively infected with, or recovered from COVID-19 were included in the dataset. Samples were obtained from the ongoing ImmuneRACE study (first 160 participants) and from some 1,300 subjects provided by 6 global collaborators.

This clone is a singleton in its sample. What this receptor recognizes is not known. Per-nucleotide qualities are absent, and no much larger clonotype sits a single base away. TCRbeta CDR3 regions were amplified from genomic DNA using the immunoSEQ Assay, a bias-controlled multiplex PCR. Per the source publication's procedure: Within the assay, amplification of reference gene primers was used to estimate how many nucleated cells each sample contained. To quantify the absolute abundance of each unique TCRbeta CDR3 rearrangement, sequence reads were collapsed and filtered. For each sample, productive Simpson clonality was calculated as the square root of Simpson's diversity index over productive rearrangements. TCRdb carries this immuneACCESS record with in-frame sequences only. Its versions omit some clonotypes, under half of them owing to an unresolved V gene in the studies checked, with the rest unexplained. V and J calls and clone size are as listed in that table; D and trimming were resolved from the DNA. A total of 200,000 to 250,000 clones appear in this sample, 82% of them only once. Approximately 3.1% of the sample lies in the top ten.

Overall study outcomes, separate from this receptor: Clinical and demographic metadata were provided uncurated, with the amount varying by source and participant.

Participants in the prospective study were aged about 18 to 90 years, lived in 20 to 30 United States geographic areas, and enrolled through a virtual design. In the prospective study, cohorts were assigned on the basis of participant-reported clinical history obtained from a screening survey and a study questionnaire. Recovered participants in ImmuneRACE Cohort 3 were defined as having two consecutive negative NP/OP PCR tests, clearance from a healthcare professional, or resolution of symptoms. In the prospective study, whole blood, serum and a nasopharyngeal or oropharyngeal swab were collected from each participant by mobile phlebotomists. Participants in the prospective study had the option to provide additional blood draws and questionnaires over a roughly 2-month period. Prospective study blood samples were shipped either frozen or at room temperature before DNA extraction. The sequence was obtained from a woman aged 60 to 75 who had recovered from COVID-19. Sequencing used PBMCs or T cells enriched from blood (not recorded which).

At the DNA level, the sequence is TGCAGCGTTGGTCAGGGCGGTTTCCATGAAAAACTGTTTTTT. Translated, this is CSVGQGGFHEKLFF. The V and J segments used are TRBV29-1 and TRBJ1-4, with a weak D call of TRBD1 (5 bases match). Including the terminal cysteine and phenylalanine, the CDR3 comprises 14 residues. Just CDR3 DNA is preserved here, 42 bases in frame from base 1. V loses 4 bases of germline sequence and J loses 6 bases, and the interval between the two ends is 15 bases. CDR1 and CDR2, looked up from the germline V gene, are SQVTM and ANQGSEA.